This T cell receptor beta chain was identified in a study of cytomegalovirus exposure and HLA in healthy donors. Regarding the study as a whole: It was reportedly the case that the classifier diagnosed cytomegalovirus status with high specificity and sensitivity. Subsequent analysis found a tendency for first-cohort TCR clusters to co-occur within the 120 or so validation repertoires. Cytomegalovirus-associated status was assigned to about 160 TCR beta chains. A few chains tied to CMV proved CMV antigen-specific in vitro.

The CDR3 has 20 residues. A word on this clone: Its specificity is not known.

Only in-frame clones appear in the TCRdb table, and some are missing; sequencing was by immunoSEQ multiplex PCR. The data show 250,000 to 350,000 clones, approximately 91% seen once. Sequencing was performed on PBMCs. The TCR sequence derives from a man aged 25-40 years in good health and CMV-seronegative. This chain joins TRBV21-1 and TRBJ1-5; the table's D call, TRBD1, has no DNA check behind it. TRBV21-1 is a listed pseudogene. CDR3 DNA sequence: TGTGCCAGCAGCTCAAACACCGGGACAGGGACTCTCTTTAGCAATCAGCCCCAGCATTTT. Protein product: CASSSNTGTGTLFSNQPQHF.